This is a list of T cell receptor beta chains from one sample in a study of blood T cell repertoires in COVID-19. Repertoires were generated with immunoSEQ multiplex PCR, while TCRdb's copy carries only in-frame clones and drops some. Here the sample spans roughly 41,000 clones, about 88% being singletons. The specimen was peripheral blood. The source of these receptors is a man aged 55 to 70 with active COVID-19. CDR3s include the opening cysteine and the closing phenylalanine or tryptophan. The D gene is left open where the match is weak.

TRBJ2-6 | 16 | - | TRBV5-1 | TGCGCCAGCAGCTTGGAAAGCAACTCTGGGGCCAACGTCCTGACTTTC | CASSLESNSGANVLTF
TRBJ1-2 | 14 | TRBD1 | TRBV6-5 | TGTGCCAGCAGGCGGACAGGGCGAAGCTATGGCTACACCTTC | CASRRTGRSYGYTF
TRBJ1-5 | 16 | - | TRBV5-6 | TGTGCCAGCAGCTTGCTCGGTGGGGGGGCTAGTCAGCCCCAGCATTTT | CASSLLGGGASQPQHF
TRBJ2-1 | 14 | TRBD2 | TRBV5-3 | TGTGCCAGAAAGCGGGAGCGGGTGGACAATGAGCAGTTCTTC | CARKRERVDNEQFF
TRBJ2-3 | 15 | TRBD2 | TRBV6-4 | TGTGCCAGCTCAAAGGAGGCGGGAGGAGAAGATACGCAGTATTTT | CASSKEAGGEDTQYF
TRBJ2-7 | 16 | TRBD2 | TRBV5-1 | TGCGCCAGCAGCTTGGAAGGGACTAGCGGGAGCACCGAGCAGTACTTC | CASSLEGTSGSTEQYF
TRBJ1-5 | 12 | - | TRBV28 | TGTGCCAGCAGTTTATTCGGGCAGCCCCAGCATTTT | CASSLFGQPQHF
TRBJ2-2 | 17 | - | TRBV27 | TGTGCCAGCAGTTTAACCCCCGGGACAAAGAACACCGGGGAGCTGTTTTTT | CASSLTPGTKNTGELFF
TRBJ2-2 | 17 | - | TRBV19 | TGTGCCAGTAGCGAGAAGCGGGCGGCAGTGAACACCGGGGAGCTGTTTTTT | CASSEKRAAVNTGELFF
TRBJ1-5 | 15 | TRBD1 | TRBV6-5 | TGTGCCAGCAGCGTTACAGGGGCCATCAATCAGCCCCAGCATTTT | CASSVTGAINQPQHF
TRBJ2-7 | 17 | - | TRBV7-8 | TGTGCCAGCAGCCAATCCCCAGGGGCAAAAGATATCTACGAGCAGTACTTC | CASSQSPGAKDIYEQYF
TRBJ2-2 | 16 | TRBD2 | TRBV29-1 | TGCAGCGTTCGCCTAGCGGGAGGGACTTCCGTCGGGGAGCTGTTTTTT | CSVRLAGGTSVGELFF
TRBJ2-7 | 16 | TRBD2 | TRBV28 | TGTGCCAGCAGCACCCCGACGGGGACTAGCGGGGACCGTGGGTACTTC | CASSTPTGTSGDRGYF
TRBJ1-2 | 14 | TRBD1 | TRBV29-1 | TGCAGCGCCCGGGACAGGGATCTTAACTATGGCTACACCTTC | CSARDRDLNYGYTF
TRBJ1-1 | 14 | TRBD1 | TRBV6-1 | TGTGCCAGCAGTGAAGTGCTACAGGGGACTGAAGCTTTCTTT | CASSEVLQGTEAFF
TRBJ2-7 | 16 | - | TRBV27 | TGTGCCAGCACCCCCTCTAAAGGACATCCAATATTCGAGCAGTACTTC | CASTPSKGHPIFEQYF
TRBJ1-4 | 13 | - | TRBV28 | TGTGCCAGCAGTCGACAGCCTAATGAAAAACTGTTTTTT | CASSRQPNEKLFF
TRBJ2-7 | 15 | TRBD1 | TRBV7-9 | TGTGCCAGCAGCTTTGGCCAAGGACAGGGGAACGAGCAGTACTTC | CASSFGQGQGNEQYF
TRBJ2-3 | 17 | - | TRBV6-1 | TGTGCCAGCAGTGAAGCATTAACGGTTACTTTGACAGATACGCAGTATTTT | CASSEALTVTLTDTQYF
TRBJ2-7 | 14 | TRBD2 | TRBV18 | TGTGCCAGCTCACTGACTAGCGGGATGGGCGAGCAGTACTTC | CASSLTSGMGEQYF
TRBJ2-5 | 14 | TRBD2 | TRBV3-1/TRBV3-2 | TGTGCCAGCAGCCAAGACCTAGCGGAAGAGACCCAGTACTTC | CASSQDLAEETQYF
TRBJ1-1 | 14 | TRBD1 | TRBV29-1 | TGCAGCGTCCTTGGGGATATGACAGGGGCGAGAGTCTTCTTT | CSVLGDMTGARVFF
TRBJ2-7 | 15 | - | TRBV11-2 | TGTGCCAGCAGCTTAGTGGGGCCAAGCTCCTACGAGCAGTACTTC | CASSLVGPSSYEQYF
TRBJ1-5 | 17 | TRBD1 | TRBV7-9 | TGTGCCAGCAGCCCGGGGACAGACGAATATAGCAATCAGCCCCAGCATTTT | CASSPGTDEYSNQPQHF
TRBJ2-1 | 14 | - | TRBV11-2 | TGTGCCAGCAGCCCCCGAGCGGCCTACAATGAGCAGTTCTTC | CASSPRAAYNEQFF
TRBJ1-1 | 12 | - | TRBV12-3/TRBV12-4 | TGTGCCAGCAGTTTGGAGGCAGCTGAAGCTTTCTTT | CASSLEAAEAFF
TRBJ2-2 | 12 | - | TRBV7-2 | TGTGCCAGCAGCTCCACAGCCGGGGAGCTGTTTTTT | CASSSTAGELFF
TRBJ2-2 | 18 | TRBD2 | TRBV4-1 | TGCGCCCGCAGCCAAACCCTGGGGGGGGAGGGCCGGAGCGGGGAGCTGTTTTTT | CARSQTLGGEGRSGELFF
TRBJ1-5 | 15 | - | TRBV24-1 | TGTGCCACCAGTGAAACGACGGGGGGCACCCAGCCCCAGCATTTT | CATSETTGGTQPQHF
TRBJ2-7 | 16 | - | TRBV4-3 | TGCGCCAGCAGCCAAGATCTAGACAGCTCAAGGTGGGAGCAGTACTTC | CASSQDLDSSRWEQYF
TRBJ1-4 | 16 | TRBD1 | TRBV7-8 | TGTGCCAGCAGCTTAGGAACAGGGGGCCGGGCTGAAAAACTGTTTTTT | CASSLGTGGRAEKLFF